The 21 T cell receptor beta chains presented below share a single source sample, sequenced in a study of T cells in Graves' hyperthyroidism and ophthalmopathy. Template material for amplifying TCR beta CDR3 regions consisted of RNA transcripts. HTBI primers drove first-round RT-PCR of the TCR CDR3. Each CDR3 protein gets one entry after TCRdb re-called the multiplex PCR reads with MiXCR. The data hold around 450,000 distinct CDR3 sequences, with 15% to 17% observed a single time. Sequenced material: blood. Receptor source: a woman aged 18-30 years with Graves' hyperthyroidism.

V usage is TRBV4-2 and J usage is TRBJ1-2, with 7 nucleotides matching TRBD1. The CDR3 length is 15 residues. Looked up from germline, CDR1 is LGHNA and CDR2 is YNFKEQ. V was pared by 2 bases and J by 5 bases, with 8 bases of the junction left unmatched. The CDR3, as DNA: TGTGCCAGCAGCCAACTTGGACAGGCCCAATATGGCTACACCTTC. Amino acids: CASSQLGQAQYGYTF.

This clonotype was detected only a few times. The rearrangement joins TRBV20-1 to TRBJ2-2; 9 bases map to TRBD1. This CDR3 has 14 amino acids. CDR1 is DFQATT, CDR2 SNEGSKA, per germline (reference sequence). The trim removed 5 bases at V and 3 bases at J, leaving 4 bases unmatched. Here the CDR3 DNA reads TGCAGTGCTGAAGACAGGGGGGACACCGGGGAGCTGTTTTTT. Protein sequence: CSAEDRGDTGELFF.

This clonotype was observed many times. The genes are TRBV11-3 and TRBJ2-1; D is possibly TRBD2 (5 bases). This CDR3 has 14 amino acids. Trimming stripped 1 base from V and 10 bases from J, with 14 bases between. Germline values: CDR1 SGHNT, CDR2 YENEEA. The CDR3 bases are TGTGCCAGCAGCTTAGGTGGTTTGAGGGCCGAGCAGTTCTTC. Encoded protein: CASSLGGLRAEQFF.

The chain joins TRBV7-6 to TRBJ2-3; D is undetermined. The CDR3 length is 14 residues. Germline V gene data show CDR1 as SGHVS and CDR2 as FNYEAQ. V was trimmed by 1 base and J by 0 bases, leaving 5 bases between them. The CDR3 region is CASSLVVSTDTQYF. Written as DNA, the CDR3 is TGTGCCAGCAGCTTAGTCGTAAGCACAGATACGCAGTATTTT.

The chain couples TRBV6-1 to TRBJ2-2; D might be TRBD2 (5 bases). V gave up 5 bases and J gave up 8 bases, with 9 bases separating them. The CDR3 covers 12 residues. Germline lookup yields CDR1 MNHNS and CDR2 SASEGT. The CDR3 DNA follows: TGTGCCAGCAGTAGACTAAAGGGGGAGCTGTTTTTT. Encoded protein: CASSRLKGELFF.

V and J are TRBV9 and TRBJ2-3, with 10 bases lining up with TRBD2. Germline assignment: CDR1 SGDLS and CDR2 YYNGEE. The CDR3 totals 15 residues. V gave up 4 bases and J gave up 7 bases; unmatched junction bases: 9. CDR3 in DNA: TGTGCCAGCAGCCCCCATAGCGGGGGGCATAATACGCAGTATTTT. This codes for CASSPHSGGHNTQYF.

This clonotype was detected only a few times. The V call is TRBV20-1, the J call TRBJ2-7, with 8 bases identical to TRBD2. Germline V CDR1 and CDR2: DFQATT, SNEGSKA (reference sequence). The CDR3 extends over 12 amino acids. CDR3 residues: CSVYQSGSEQYF. DNA of the CDR3: TGCAGCGTTTACCAAAGCGGGAGTGAGCAGTACTTC.

The V and J genes are TRBV19 and TRBJ2-2; 8 bases map to TRBD1. The trim removed 8 bases at V and 4 bases at J, leaving 6 bases unmatched. The CDR3 runs to 14 residues. Germline CDR1 LNHDA, CDR2 SQIVND (reference sequence). The CDR3 region is CASQPQGATGELFF. The CDR3 coding sequence is TGTGCCAGTCAGCCCCAGGGGGCCACCGGGGAGCTGTTTTTT.

This clonotype was detected many times. The chain uses TRBV6-6 and TRBJ1-5; 7 positions agree with TRBD1. Germline lookup yields CDR1 MNHNY and CDR2 SVGAGI (reference sequence). V lost 0 bases to trimming and J lost 7 bases; unmatched junction nucleotides: 12. The CDR3 is made up of 17 amino acids. The CDR3 reads CASSYSFPGGVSQPQHF. In nucleotides, the CDR3 is TGTGCCAGCAGTTACTCGTTCCCAGGGGGTGTTTCACAGCCCCAGCATTTT.

The sample holds many counts of this clonotype. This chain links TRBV11-2 with TRBJ1-4; 8 nucleotides align to TRBD1. V trimming: 4 bases; J trimming: 6 bases; junction bases outside the gene matches: 4. The germline CDR1 and CDR2 sequences are SGHAT and FQNNGV. This CDR3 is built from 14 residues. The CDR3 DNA reads as TGTGCCAGCAGCTCAGGGGGCGCCGATGAAAAACTGTTTTTT. This codes for CASSSGGADEKLFF. The full variable domain, completed using reference TRBV11-2 and TRBJ1-4, is EAGVAQSPRYKIIEKRQSVAFWCNPISGHATLYWYQQILGQGPKLLIQFQNNGVVDDSQLPKDRFSAERLKGVDSTLKIQPAKLEDSAVYLCASSSGGADEKLFFGSGTQLSVL.

This clonotype was seen ten or more times. The gene calls are TRBV18 and TRBJ2-7; D is uncertain. Per germline, CDR1 KGHSH and CDR2 LQKENI. With 0 bases removed from V and 2 bases from J, the gap between germline ends came to 2 bases. This CDR3 region has 12 residues. CDR3 nucleotide sequence: TGTGCCAGCTCACCACCAACCTACGAGCAGTACTTC. It specifies CASSPPTYEQYF.

V is TRBV27 and J is TRBJ1-1, with 8 positions matching TRBD1. The CDR3 has 15 amino acids. Germline CDR1 is MNHEY and CDR2 is SMNVEV (reference sequence). V dropped 4 bases and J dropped 3; count of bases not matched to a gene: 7. CDR3 sequence: CASSSGQARHTEAFF. CDR3 in DNA: TGTGCCAGCAGTTCGGGACAGGCCCGTCACACTGAAGCTTTCTTT.

This clonotype was observed at least ten times. The chain combines TRBV20-1 with TRBJ2-5; 9 bases are a match to TRBD2. The CDR3 runs 17 residues. The germline V gene encodes CDR1 DFQATT and CDR2 SNEGSKA (reference sequence). Trimming cost V 5 bases and J 0 bases; bases outside gene matches: 13. The CDR3: CSAEGTSRTVDQETQYF. The CDR3 DNA reads TGCAGTGCTGAAGGGACTAGCAGAACTGTAGACCAAGAGACCCAGTACTTC.

On this clonotype itself: A single base separates this from a much larger clone, so it may be a read error. The chain couples TRBV6-9 to TRBJ2-3; D may be TRBD1 or TRBD2 (5 bases each). The ends were cut back, 3 bases at V and 8 bases at J, with 21 bases in the middle. The CDR3 has 16 residues. Germline loops: CDR1 MNHGY, CDR2 SVAAGI. In DNA form, the CDR3 reads TGTGCCAGCAGTTACAGTCAGGGAGAACCTTGGGGTACGCAGTATTTT. It yields the protein CASSYSQGEPWGTQYF.

This clonotype was picked up many times. V usage is TRBV20-1 and J usage is TRBJ2-7; D remains unclear. The CDR3 covers 13 residues. CDR1 DFQATT and CDR2 SNEGSKA come from the germline V gene (reference sequence). V was clipped by 0 bases and J by 3 bases, with 9 bases between them. Here the CDR3 DNA reads TGCAGTGCTAGAGATCCCCAGGTCTACGAGCAGTACTTC. Its translation is CSARDPQVYEQYF.

The V gene is TRBV5-4, the J gene TRBJ1-4; tentatively, D is TRBD1 (6 bases). The V gene's germline CDR1 is SGHNT and CDR2 YYREEE (reference sequence). This CDR3 contains 15 residues. V lost 1 base and J lost 8, with 15 bases in between. The CDR3 spells CASSLRGGLREKLFF. The CDR3 coding sequence is TGTGCCAGCAGCTTGAGGGGGGGGCTGAGGGAAAAACTGTTTTTT.

This clonotype has a handful of counts. The rearrangement links TRBV20-1 to TRBJ2-7; D not certain. The germline gives CDR1 DFQATT, CDR2 SNEGSKA (reference sequence). The V and J ends lost 4 bases and 3 bases respectively, with 13 bases between them. This CDR3 comprises 13 residues. The CDR3 loop reads CSAIPAHIYEQYF. CDR3 nucleotide sequence: TGCAGTGCTATCCCCGCCCACATCTACGAGCAGTACTTC.

The rearrangement uses TRBV6-5 and TRBJ1-2, with TRBD1 matching 9 bases. The CDR3 spans 15 residues. Germline loops: CDR1 MNHEY, CDR2 SVGAGI. The V gene end was trimmed by 4 bases and the J gene end by 4 bases; junction bases not matched to a gene: 7. In DNA form, the CDR3 reads TGTGCCAGCAGTTCTACAGGGGGCGCCGGCTATGGCTACACCTTC. Protein: CASSSTGGAGYGYTF.

This clonotype was observed at least ten times. The chain has TRBV7-9 and TRBJ2-3; no firm D call. The ends were cut back, 1 base at V and 6 bases at J, with 14 bases in the middle. CDR1 and CDR2 (germline): SEHNR, FQNEAQ (reference sequence). The CDR3 has 15 residues. CDR3 region: CASSLVGVPQDTQYF. CDR3 DNA sequence: TGTGCCAGCAGCTTAGTCGGAGTCCCCCAGGATACGCAGTATTTT.

This clonotype was seen many times. The chain couples TRBV28 to TRBJ2-1, with a tentative D call TRBD1 (6 bases). Germline-derived CDR1 and CDR2 are MDHEN and SYDVKM. V was pared by 1 base and J by 0 bases, with 13 bases between. This CDR3 is built from 17 residues. The CDR3 here is CASSLLPQGSSYNEQFF. Here the CDR3 DNA reads TGTGCCAGCAGTTTATTGCCCCAGGGGAGCTCCTACAATGAGCAGTTCTTC. Based on the CDR3 plus reference TRBV28 and TRBJ2-1, the full variable domain is DVKVTQSSRYLVKRTGEKVFLECVQDMDHENMFWYRQDPGLGLRLIYFSYDVKMKEKGDIPEGYSVSREKKERFSLILESASTNQTSMYLCASSLLPQGSSYNEQFFGPGTRLTVL.

There are a few counts of this clonotype. Mismatch with germline at one junction end may stem from a read error. V usage is TRBV28 and J usage is TRBJ2-7, with TRBD1 matching 10 bases. The CDR3 is made up of 14 amino acids. Germline V gives CDR1 MDHEN, CDR2 SYDVKM. In DNA, the CDR3 is TGTGTCAGCAGTTCCCCCGGGACAGGGGCCGAGCAGTACTTC. Its translation: CVSSSPGTGAEQYF.